The present T cell receptor beta chain was sequenced within a study of blood T cell repertoires in COVID-19 (dated by TCRdb to 2018 to 2021). With respect to the entire study: Collaborator samples came from the United States, Italy and Spain and covered acute and convalescent phases of COVID-19. The repertoires were made available in a free public database intended to serve as a resource for research on the immune response to SARS-CoV-2. The dataset comprised deeply sampled blood TCRbeta repertoires from subjects exposed to, actively infected with, or recovered from COVID-19. Where available, HLA class I and class II types were obtained from metadata supplied by the sample provider rather than from assay-based typing. The material from the prospective study consisted of cDNA or gDNA derived from T cells, B-cell-depleted T cells, or PBMCs. A de-identified subject ID, COVID-19 status, age in years and sex were almost always included in the sample metadata. Samples came from the ongoing ImmuneRACE study (first 160 participants) plus 1,254 subjects from 6 global collaborators.

With regard to this clone: Its cognate antigen has yet to be identified. Base qualities are not recorded, but no much larger clone differs from it by a single base.

General study outcomes and caveats: How much clinical and demographic metadata was included differed by source and by participant, and the metadata was provided uncurated.

The CDR3 goes from the cysteine to the phenylalanine over 16 residues. Only CDR3 DNA remains: 48 bases, in frame from the first base. Germline trimming amounts to 2 bases on V and 3 bases on J, with 8 as the count of junction bases outside the gene matches. As encoded in the germline V gene (reference sequence), CDR1 is SGHKS while CDR2 is YYEKEE. Each collaborating institution followed its own protocols to collect whole blood in K2EDTA tubes. For TCRbeta analysis, collaborators shipped samples as frozen whole blood, isolated PBMCs, or DNA extracted from either of those sample types. TCRbeta CDR3 regions were amplified from genomic DNA by means of the immunoSEQ Assay, a bias-controlled multiplex PCR. The authors' analysis ran thus. The number of nucleated cells in each sample was estimated from the amplification of reference gene primers within the assay. To quantify the absolute abundance of each unique TCRbeta CDR3 rearrangement, sequence reads were collapsed and filtered. For each sample, productive Simpson clonality was calculated as the square root of Simpson's diversity index across productive rearrangements. TCRdb provides this immuneACCESS table in a form limited to in-frame rearrangements. Some clones are lacking; in checked studies, under half of them reflect an unresolved V gene, and why the rest are absent is not known. D and trimming come from the DNA, and the V and J calls and clone size come from that table. The sample table lists 65,000 to 70,000 clones, over 75% of them with a count of one. The top ten hold less than 3% of the sample.

The receptor chain draws on TRBV5-5 and TRBJ1-3; the junction holds 7 bases that match TRBD1. Sequencing was performed on peripheral blood. This sequence originates from a man at least 80 years old with acute or convalescent COVID-19. The bases are TGTGCCAGCAGCTTTTTCGTCGGGACAGTTGGAAACACCATATATTTT. This codes for CASSFFVGTVGNTIYF.